The 22 T cell receptor beta chains below were found in one sample sequenced in a study of T cell repertoires in cytomegalovirus infection. MiXCR, run by TCRdb on the reads, gives a single entry per CDR3 protein. The table has fewer than 250,000 distinct CDR3 sequences, roughly 20% seen once; the top ten hold 15% to 20%. Sequencing was carried out using CD8+ T cells from PBMCs. These receptor sequences come from a human donor in good health (CMV status not recorded). Some clones in this sample may be carry-over from other donors' samples.

The chain is built from TRBV29-1 and TRBJ1-1; D unresolved. Germline V CDR1 and CDR2: SQVTM, ANQGSEA. CDR3 length: 14 residues. V shed 0 bases and J shed 0 bases, with 8 bases lying between them. The CDR3 sequence: CSVEEDPMNTEAFF. As DNA, the CDR3 is TGCAGCGTTGAAGAGGACCCAATGAACACTGAAGCTTTCTTT.

This clonotype was recorded many times. The chain employs TRBV11-2 and TRBJ2-1; D not certain. This CDR3 has 17 residues. Germline values: CDR1 SGHAT, CDR2 FQNNGV. Trimming pared 0 bases from V and 0 bases from J, leaving 12 bases between. The CDR3 region is CASSLDVTDHSYNEQFF. The CDR3 coding sequence is TGTGCCAGCAGCTTAGATGTCACCGACCACTCCTACAATGAGCAGTTCTTC.

The sample holds a few counts of this clonotype. The V and J genes are TRBV28 and TRBJ2-5, with D possibly being TRBD2 (5 bases). The CDR3 has 15 amino acids. CDR1 and CDR2 from the germline V gene are MDHEN and SYDVKM. Trimming removed 4 bases from V and 5 bases from J, with 17 bases in between. The CDR3 DNA sequence: TGTGCCAGCAGTTCCCCGCTAGCTGGGCTGGAGACCCAGTACTTC. Translated, it gives CASSSPLAGLETQYF.

The CDR3 region has the DNA TGCGCCAGCAGCCGCCTGACTAGCGGGGGGTTGTATGAGCAGTTCTTC. Translating it yields CASSRLTSGGLYEQFF. V is TRBV4-1 and J is TRBJ2-1, with TRBD2 identical over 13 bases. Germline loops: CDR1 MGHRA, CDR2 YSYEKL. J lost 8 bases, V lost 4 bases, and 8 bases had no gene match. The CDR3 loop spans 16 amino acids.

The table lists this clonotype with a few counts. V gene TRBV3-1 combines with J gene TRBJ1-5; D is unclear. This CDR3 region has 15 residues. Germline CDR1 LGHDT, CDR2 YNNKEL (reference sequence). V lost 0 bases, J lost 2 bases, and 8 bases lay in between. CDR3 nucleotides: TGTGCCAGCAGCCAAGACGGCGGGGGCAATCAGCCCCAGCATTTT. It codes for CASSQDGGGNQPQHF. Supplemented by reference TRBV3-1 and TRBJ1-5, the full variable domain reads DTAVSQTPKYLVTQMGNDKSIKCEQNLGHDTMYWYKQDSKKFLKIMFSYNNKELIINETVPNRFSPKSPDKAHLNLHINSLELGDSAVYFCASSQDGGGNQPQHFGDGTRLSIL.

Many counts were recorded for this clonotype. V and J are TRBV15 and TRBJ2-1; the D call may be TRBD1 or TRBD2 (7 bases each). Trimming took off 5 bases at V and 8 bases at J, with 16 bases between the two ends. The CDR3 runs to 14 residues. Germline values: CDR1 LNHNV, CDR2 YYDKDF (reference sequence). The CDR3 loop reads CATSGTPGGDEQFF. CDR3 DNA sequence: TGTGCCACCAGCGGAACCCCAGGGGGGGATGAGCAGTTCTTC.

The rearrangement joins TRBV2 to TRBJ2-7; tentatively, D is TRBD1 (5 bases). The CDR3 length is 16 residues. V gave up 1 base and J gave up 0 bases, with 13 bases separating them. CDR1 is SNHLY and CDR2 is FYNNEI in the germline V gene. The CDR3: CASSEVGRTFSYEQYF. In nucleotides, the CDR3 is TGTGCCAGCAGTGAAGTGGGCAGGACATTCTCCTACGAGCAGTACTTC.

This chain joins TRBV7-2 and TRBJ2-5, with 13 bases that match TRBD2. CDR1 is SGHTA, CDR2 FQGNSA, per germline. CDR3 length equals 19 residues. Trimming cost V 4 bases and J 1 base; bases outside gene matches: 12. CDR3 sequence: CASSSYGLAGEKPQETQYF. The DNA of the CDR3 is TGTGCCAGCAGCTCTTACGGACTAGCGGGGGAGAAACCCCAAGAGACCCAGTACTTC.

This clonotype came up many times. J is TRBJ1-1 and V is TRBV7-2; 7 nucleotides align to TRBD1. The V segment lost 6 bases and the J segment 4 bases; nucleotides outside the gene matches: 11. Germline assignment: CDR1 SGHTA and CDR2 FQGNSA. This CDR3 region has 15 residues. The CDR3 is CASRLNSGTATEAFF. CDR3 DNA sequence: TGTGCCAGCAGGCTGAACTCAGGGACAGCCACTGAAGCTTTCTTT.

This clonotype was found many times. CDR3 coding DNA: TGTGCCAGCAGCTTGGTAGCGGAAGAGACCCAGTACTTC. Its protein product is CASSLVAEETQYF. The V call is TRBV7-2, the J call TRBJ2-5; D may be TRBD2 (6 bases). The CDR3 length is 13 residues. Germline V gives CDR1 SGHTA, CDR2 FQGNSA. The ends were cut back, 3 bases at V and 3 bases at J, with 8 bases in the middle.

This clonotype was counted ten times or more. The genes are TRBV4-1 and TRBJ1-5; TRBD1 matches at 8 bases. Trimming removed 0 bases from V and 4 bases from J; junction bases left unmatched: 5. The CDR3 consists of 16 residues. The germline V gene has CDR1 MGHRA and CDR2 YSYEKL. CDR3 bases: TGCGCCAGCAGCCAAGACCCAGGGGGCTATAATCAGCCCCAGCATTTT. Amino acids: CASSQDPGGYNQPQHF.

This clonotype was recorded many times. The rearrangement uses TRBV12-3 or TRBV12-4 and TRBJ2-2, with D uncertain. This CDR3 is 13 amino acids long. The V gene lost 5 bases and the J gene lost 4 bases, with 8 bases spanning the gap. CDR3 nucleotides: TGTGCCAGCAGTCCCACGGCCACCGGGGAGCTGTTTTTT. Its protein product is CASSPTATGELFF.

This clonotype showed up just a few times. This sequence joins TRBV7-9 and TRBJ2-7; D not certain. V lost 5 bases, J lost 6 bases, and 17 bases lay in between. Germline CDR1 and CDR2: SEHNR and FQNEAQ (reference sequence). This CDR3 spans 14 amino acids. CDR3: CASSPGRVRLEQYF. CDR3 sequence (DNA): TGTGCCAGCAGCCCAGGACGCGTTCGGCTCGAGCAGTACTTC.

The chain carries TRBV7-9 and TRBJ2-5; D not resolved. CDR1 is SEHNR and CDR2 is FQNEAQ in the germline V gene (reference sequence). CDR3 length: 12 amino acids. Trimming took off 5 bases at V and 7 bases at J, with 11 bases between the two ends. CDR3 sequence: CASSTLLMTQYF. CDR3 sequence (DNA): TGTGCCAGCAGCACCCTTCTGATGACCCAGTACTTC.

This clonotype has ten or more counts. V is TRBV7-2 and J is TRBJ2-3; TRBD2 matches at 7 bases. This CDR3 is built from 14 residues. V lost 5 bases and J lost 2; bases outside the gene matches: 4. From germline, CDR1 is SGHTA and CDR2 FQGNSA. The CDR3 reads CASSGLDLTDTQYF. CDR3 coding DNA: TGTGCCAGCAGCGGACTAGATCTCACAGATACGCAGTATTTT.

J is TRBJ2-5 and V is TRBV6-5; TRBD1 or TRBD2 may be the D gene (5 bases each). Between the trimmed V and J ends, which lost 0 bases and 2 bases, there was a span of 16 bases. This CDR3 spans 17 amino acids. Germline CDR1 reads MNHEY; CDR2 reads SVGAGI. In DNA form, the CDR3 reads TGTGCCAGCAGTTACTCTCATTGGGGGTCCTTTCAAGAGACCCAGTACTTC. Protein: CASSYSHWGSFQETQYF.

Points on this clonotype: The junction shows a germline mismatch at one end, possibly a read error. V and J are TRBV12-3 or TRBV12-4 and TRBJ2-1; no clear D. The length of the CDR3 is 12 residues. The DNA for the CDR3 is TGTGCCAGCAGTGAAAGATACAATAAGCAGTTCTTC. Its translation is CASSERYNKQFF.

The J gene is TRBJ2-2, the V gene TRBV12-3 or TRBV12-4; unclear D gene. V was clipped by 3 bases and J by 6 bases, with 8 bases between them. The CDR3 is 13 amino acids. The CDR3 is CASSFSRAGELFF. As DNA, the CDR3 is TGTGCCAGCAGTTTCTCCCGAGCCGGGGAGCTGTTTTTT.

CDR3 residues: CASSLGQGDDGYTF. Written as DNA, the CDR3 is TGCGCCAGCAGCCTCGGACAGGGGGATGATGGCTACACCTTC. The rearrangement joins TRBV5-1 to TRBJ1-2; 10 bases are a match to TRBD1. Germline lookup yields CDR1 SGHRS and CDR2 YFSETQ. V was pared by 4 bases and J by 6 bases, with 6 bases of the junction left unmatched. The CDR3 is made up of 14 amino acids.

This clonotype was counted at least ten times. The gene calls are TRBV6-1 and TRBJ2-7; D is unresolved. The CDR3 is 12 residues long. Trimming cost V 7 bases and J 2 bases, with 9 bases left between them. Germline V gene sequence: CDR1 MNHNS, CDR2 SASEGT. Here the CDR3 reads CASIVSPYEQYF. The CDR3 DNA reads TGTGCCAGCATAGTGTCTCCCTACGAGCAGTACTTC.

At least ten counts were recorded for this clonotype. This sequence joins TRBV7-2 and TRBJ2-1; D possibly corresponds to TRBD2 (5 bases). The CDR3 is 16 residues long. Trimming left V 3 bases short and J 0 bases short, with 12 bases between. Germline lookup yields CDR1 SGHTA and CDR2 FQGNSA. This CDR3 reads CASSFLLRGSYNEQFF. The CDR3 DNA reads TGTGCCAGCAGCTTCCTTCTACGGGGCTCCTACAATGAGCAGTTCTTC.

This clonotype was found many times. The chain joins TRBV12-3 or TRBV12-4 to TRBJ1-1; a possible D gene is TRBD1 (6 bases). Trimming left V 5 bases short and J 1 base short, with 11 bases between. This CDR3 region has 14 residues. CDR3 loop: CASSPDRRNTEAFF. DNA for the CDR3: TGTGCCAGCAGTCCCGACAGGAGGAACACTGAAGCTTTCTTT.